The entry below describes one T cell receptor beta chain. Central memory, naive, regulatory and stem cell-like memory CD4+ cells were sorted by CD45RO/CCR7/CD25/CD127/CD95/CD27. The sample belongs to a study of beta chain features in type 1 diabetes. Reverse transcription of all isolated RNA meant that expressed TCRB transcripts were sequenced. The data were produced by immunoSEQ multiplex PCR, yet TCRdb's version contains in-frame clones alone and is incomplete. The repertoire holds 38,000 or so clones, with 55% to 70% as singletons. The sample consisted of Tregs from blood. This sequence was found in a young woman in good health.

Here the CDR3 reads CASSSQGALEQYF. As DNA, the CDR3 is TGTGCCAGCAGCTCCCAGGGGGCCCTCGAGCAGTACTTC. The chain recombines TRBV7-3 with TRBJ2-7; 8 bases line up with TRBD1. The germline CDR1 and CDR2 sequences are SGHTA and FQGTGA. CDR3 length: 13 amino acids. V lost 4 bases and J lost 6; bases outside the gene matches: 5.